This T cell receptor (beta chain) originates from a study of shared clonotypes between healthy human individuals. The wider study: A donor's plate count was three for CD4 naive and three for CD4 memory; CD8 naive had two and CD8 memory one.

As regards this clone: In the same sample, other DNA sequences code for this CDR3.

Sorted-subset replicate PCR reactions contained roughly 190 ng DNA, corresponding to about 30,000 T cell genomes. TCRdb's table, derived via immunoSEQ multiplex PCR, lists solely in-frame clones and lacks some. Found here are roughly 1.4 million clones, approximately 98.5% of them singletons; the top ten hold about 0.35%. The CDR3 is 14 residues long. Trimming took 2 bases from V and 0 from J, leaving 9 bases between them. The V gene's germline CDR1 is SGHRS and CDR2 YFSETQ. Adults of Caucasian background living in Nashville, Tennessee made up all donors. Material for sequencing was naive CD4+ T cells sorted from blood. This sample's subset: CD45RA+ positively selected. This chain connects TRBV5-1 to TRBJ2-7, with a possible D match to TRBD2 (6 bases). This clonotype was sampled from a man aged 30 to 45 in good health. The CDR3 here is CASSFSGGSYEQYF. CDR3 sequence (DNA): TGCGCCAGCAGCTTTTCCGGGGGCTCCTACGAGCAGTACTTC.